The rows below give T cell receptor beta chains drawn from one sample of a study of T cell repertoires in cytomegalovirus infection. These receptors have no identified antigens. In TCRdb, the reads were re-called with MiXCR into one record per CDR3 protein. The table has roughly 280,000 distinct CDR3 sequences, around 20% seen once. The sample consisted of cultured PBMCs, taken from culture after CMV antigen stimulation. These receptors all stem from a human donor in good health (CMV status not recorded). Some clones in this sample may be carry-over from other donors' samples. The CDR3 runs from the conserved cysteine through the conserved F or W. D genes are given only for firm matches. Size tells how often a clone was seen (once, few, many) or the class of an expanded clone, and some rows leave it out.

v_call: TRBV20-1; j_call: TRBJ1-1; clone_size: -; d_call: TRBD1; cdr3_aa: CSAIGQGETEAFF; cdr3_nt: TGCAGTGCTATAGGACAGGGGGAGACTGAAGCTTTCTTT
v_call: TRBV4-2; j_call: TRBJ2-1; clone_size: few; d_call: -; cdr3_aa: CASSQDVTASYNEQFF; cdr3_nt: TGTGCCAGCAGCCAAGATGTAACGGCCTCCTACAATGAGCAGTTCTTC
v_call: TRBV6-5; j_call: TRBJ2-5; clone_size: many; d_call: TRBD2; cdr3_aa: CASSYGVAGGRETQYF; cdr3_nt: TGTGCCAGCAGTTACGGGGTAGCGGGGGGCAGAGAGACCCAGTACTTC
v_call: TRBV18; j_call: TRBJ2-1; clone_size: -; d_call: TRBD2; cdr3_aa: CASSPLSGRVNEQFF; cdr3_nt: TGTGCCAGCTCACCGCTTAGCGGGAGGGTCAATGAGCAGTTCTTC
v_call: TRBV6-2/TRBV6-3; j_call: TRBJ1-1; clone_size: -; d_call: TRBD1; cdr3_aa: CASSIQGHTEAFF; cdr3_nt: TGTGCCAGCAGTATACAGGGGCACACTGAAGCTTTCTTT
v_call: TRBV19; j_call: TRBJ2-1; clone_size: few; d_call: TRBD2; cdr3_aa: CASSTRRLAGDNEQFF; cdr3_nt: TGTGCCAGTAGTACGCGGCGACTAGCGGGAGACAATGAGCAGTTCTTC
v_call: TRBV12-3/TRBV12-4; j_call: TRBJ1-1; clone_size: few; d_call: TRBD1; cdr3_aa: CASSTTGQLGTEAFF; cdr3_nt: TGTGCCAGCAGTACGACGGGACAGTTGGGTACTGAAGCTTTCTTT
v_call: TRBV9; j_call: TRBJ1-2; clone_size: -; d_call: -; cdr3_aa: CASDRGTAYGYTF; cdr3_nt: TGTGCCAGCGACCGTGGAACCGCCTATGGCTACACCTTC
v_call: TRBV2; j_call: TRBJ1-1; clone_size: -; d_call: -; cdr3_aa: CASSGPGTMNTEAFF; cdr3_nt: TGTGCCAGCAGTGGGCCAGGGACCATGAACACTGAAGCTTTCTTT
v_call: TRBV19; j_call: TRBJ1-1; clone_size: -; d_call: -; cdr3_aa: CASSPGGGPRSAFF; cdr3_nt: TGTGCCAGTAGTCCCGGAGGGGGTCCCAGGTCGGCTTTCTTT
v_call: TRBV7-2; j_call: TRBJ1-1; clone_size: medium-sized; d_call: -; cdr3_aa: CASSEMRIEAFF; cdr3_nt: TGTGCCAGCAGCGAAATGCGGATTGAAGCTTTCTTT
v_call: TRBV6-5; j_call: TRBJ1-1; clone_size: few; d_call: -; cdr3_aa: CASSYMSAMNTEAFF; cdr3_nt: TGTGCCAGCAGTTACATGTCGGCCATGAACACTGAAGCTTTCTTT
v_call: TRBV7-8; j_call: TRBJ2-1; clone_size: many; d_call: TRBD2; cdr3_aa: CASSSGLAGGNEQFF; cdr3_nt: TGTGCCAGCAGCTCCGGACTAGCGGGGGGTAATGAGCAGTTCTTC
v_call: TRBV6-2/TRBV6-3; j_call: TRBJ2-1; clone_size: few; d_call: -; cdr3_aa: CASSYYSKSNEQFF; cdr3_nt: TGTGCCAGCAGTTATTACAGTAAAAGCAATGAGCAGTTCTTC
v_call: TRBV20-1; j_call: TRBJ1-2; clone_size: -; d_call: TRBD1; cdr3_aa: CSAWDRRRVYGYTF; cdr3_nt: TGCAGTGCGTGGGACAGGCGTCGGGTCTATGGCTACACCTTC